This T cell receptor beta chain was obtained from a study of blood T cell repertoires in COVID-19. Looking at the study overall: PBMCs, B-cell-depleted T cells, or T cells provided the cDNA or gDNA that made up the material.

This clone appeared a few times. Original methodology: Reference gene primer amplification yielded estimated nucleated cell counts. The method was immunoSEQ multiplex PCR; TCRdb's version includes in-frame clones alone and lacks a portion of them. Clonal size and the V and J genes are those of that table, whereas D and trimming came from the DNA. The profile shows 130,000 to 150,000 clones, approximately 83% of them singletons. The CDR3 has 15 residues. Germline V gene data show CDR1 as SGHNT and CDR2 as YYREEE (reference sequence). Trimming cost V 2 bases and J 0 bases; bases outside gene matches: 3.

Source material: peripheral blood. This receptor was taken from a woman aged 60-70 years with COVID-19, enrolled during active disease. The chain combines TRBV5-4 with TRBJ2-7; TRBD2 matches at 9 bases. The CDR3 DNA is TGTGCCAGCAGCTTTGGCGGGGGGGTCTCCTACGAGCAGTACTTC. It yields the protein CASSFGGGVSYEQYF.